Each of the 5 T cell receptor beta chains below was sequenced from the same sample in a study of CD8 T cells in Susac syndrome. Random hexamers were used to reverse transcribe roughly 0.5 to 1 ug of RNA. Each CDR3 protein is one row after TCRdb ran MiXCR on the immunoSEQ multiplex PCR reads. This sample has some 130,000 distinct CDR3 sequences; around 94% occur once, and the top ten carry about 0.13%. The sequenced material came from CD4+ T cells from PBMCs. These TCRs come from a human donor with multiple sclerosis.

The gene calls are TRBV30 and TRBJ2-1, with D possibly TRBD2 on 7 matching bases. There are 16 residues in the CDR3. V was trimmed by 0 bases and J by 9 bases, leaving 21 bases between them. In germline, CDR1 is GTSNPN, CDR2 SVGIG (reference sequence). The CDR3 DNA is TGTGCCTGGAGTGTAGGGGGAGGGACCTTCGGGAGTGAGCAGTTCTTC. It specifies CAWSVGGGTFGSEQFF.

This CDR3 is CAREKGRRIGNTEAFF. The CDR3 nucleotides read TGTGCCAGGGAAAAGGGGAGGCGGATAGGGAACACTGAAGCTTTCTTT. The genes are TRBV6-1 and TRBJ1-1, with D maybe TRBD1 (5 bases). This CDR3 has 16 amino acids. The germline V and J ends were trimmed by 9 bases and 1 base, with 21 bases remaining between them. The germline gives CDR1 MNHNS, CDR2 SASEGT.

The rearrangement links TRBV12-3 or TRBV12-4 to TRBJ1-2; D perhaps matches TRBD1 (5 bases). The CDR3 length is 14 residues. Trimming took off 3 bases at V and 8 bases at J, with 16 bases between the two ends. CDR3 region: CASSFLSQGKGYTF. The CDR3 coding sequence is TGTGCCAGCAGTTTTTTGTCCCAGGGAAAAGGCTACACCTTC.

This chain joins TRBV30 and TRBJ1-4; tentatively, D is TRBD1 (6 bases). V dropped 2 bases and J dropped 8 bases, with 18 bases sitting between them. The CDR3 spans 15 residues. CDR1 is GTSNPN and CDR2 is SVGIG in the germline V gene (reference sequence). The CDR3 spells CAWSFPTGAWEKLFF. For the CDR3, the DNA is TGTGCCTGGAGTTTCCCGACAGGCGCATGGGAAAAACTGTTTTTT.

V is TRBV20-1 and J is TRBJ2-7; D might be TRBD1 (5 bases). The V end was cut by 6 bases, the J end by 2 bases, with 8 bases between. Germline values: CDR1 DFQATT, CDR2 SNEGSKA (reference sequence). The CDR3 loop spans 11 amino acids. The CDR3 loop reads CSALTAYEQYF. CDR3 nucleotides: TGCAGTGCCCTGACAGCCTACGAGCAGTACTTC.